Sequencing of this T cell receptor beta chain was carried out in a study of T cells in tuberculosis. The table came from immunoSEQ multiplex PCR; TCRdb's copy has only in-frame clones and leaves some out. Of 30,000 to 35,000 clones in the sample, about 89% are singletons; the top ten hold roughly 2%. Concerning this clone itself: Its antigen is unidentified.

Per the germline V gene, CDR1 is MDHEN and CDR2 is SYDVKM. The CDR3 runs to 20 residues. J gave up 3 bases and V 3 bases, and 22 bases lay outside the gene matches. Study observations and caveats: Smaller alpha distances in active tuberculosis partly reflected shorter CDR3-alpha lengths. Selection depended on which cryopreserved specimens were available.

Specimen: PBMCs. V usage is TRBV28 and J usage is TRBJ1-1; 7 bases agree with TRBD1. The TCR comes from a donor aged 5 to 30 with latent tuberculosis or without tuberculosis infection. The CDR3 coding sequence is TGTGCCAGCAGTTTTTCATTCGCTCTAGACCACAGGGGAGGAGACACTGAAGCTTTCTTT. Encoded protein: CASSFSFALDHRGGDTEAFF. The full variable domain, rest sourced from reference TRBV28 and TRBJ1-1, is DVKVTQSSRYLVKRTGEKVFLECVQDMDHENMFWYRQDPGLGLRLIYFSYDVKMKEKGDIPEGYSVSREKKERFSLILESASTNQTSMYLCASSFSFALDHRGGDTEAFFGQGTRLTVV.